A single sample is the source of the 23 T cell receptor beta chains below, sequenced in a study of blood T cell repertoires in COVID-19. Profiled with immunoSEQ multiplex PCR; TCRdb holds only in-frame clones, not every one. The sample comprises over 150,000 clones, around 90% of which are singletons, and roughly 4.5% rests with the top ten. Specimen: peripheral blood. The receptor set was obtained from a man aged 18-30 years with COVID-19, enrolled during active disease.

V and J are TRBV28 and TRBJ1-2; 9 bases fit TRBD1. The V gene end was trimmed by 5 bases and the J gene end by 2 bases; junction bases not matched to a gene: 3. The CDR3 is 14 residues long. Germline loops: CDR1 MDHEN, CDR2 SYDVKM. This CDR3 is CASSPDRGNYGYTF. The CDR3 DNA sequence: TGTGCCAGCAGTCCGGACAGGGGAAACTATGGCTACACCTTC.

The chain employs TRBV25-1 and TRBJ2-7, with D tentatively TRBD1 (5 bases). The length of the CDR3 is 12 residues. Trimming removed 1 base at V and 6 bases at J, with 7 bases between. Germline V CDR1 and CDR2: MGHDK, SYGVNS. The CDR3, as DNA: TGTGCCAGCAGTGAATTTAGGGGCGAGCAGTACTTC. Protein sequence: CASSEFRGEQYF.

The chain joins TRBV30 to TRBJ2-7; TRBD2 matches 13 bases. CDR3 length: 15 amino acids. The V and J ends lost 1 base and 1 base, in that order; junction bases with no gene match: 1. Germline CDR1 is GTSNPN and CDR2 is SVGIG (reference sequence). The CDR3, as DNA: TGTGCCTGGAGTGAGGGACTAGCGGGATCCTACGAGCAGTACTTC. This encodes CAWSEGLAGSYEQYF.

The chain recombines TRBV7-8 with TRBJ2-7; TRBD2 matches 9 bases. The trim removed 3 bases at V and 3 bases at J, leaving 6 bases unmatched. The CDR3 is made up of 15 amino acids. In germline, CDR1 is SGHVS, CDR2 FQNEAQ. The CDR3 here is CASSFGLAGRYEQYF. The CDR3 coding sequence is TGTGCCAGCAGCTTTGGCCTAGCGGGACGCTACGAGCAGTACTTC.

This clone was recorded once. The chain's CDR3 is CASSSPGLAGGGEETQYF. Written as DNA, the CDR3 is TGTGCCAGCAGCTCCCCGGGACTAGCGGGAGGAGGGGAAGAGACCCAGTACTTC. The rearrangement joins TRBV9 to TRBJ2-5, with 15 bases that match TRBD2. Per germline, CDR1 SGDLS and CDR2 YYNGEE. V lost 4 bases and J lost 3; bases outside the gene matches: 10. CDR3 length: 18 amino acids.

V gene TRBV15 combines with J gene TRBJ2-3, with TRBD2 as a possible D gene (6 bases). The germline V gene has CDR1 LNHNV and CDR2 YYDKDF (reference sequence). CDR3 length: 16 residues. Trimming removed 1 base at V and 5 bases at J, with 16 bases between. This CDR3 is CATSRVPSEVGDTQYF. DNA of the CDR3: TGTGCCACCAGCAGAGTACCTAGCGAGGTCGGAGATACGCAGTATTTT.

This clone was recorded only once. The gene calls are TRBV20-1 and TRBJ2-7; D is unclear. V was clipped by 3 bases and J by 9 bases, with 12 bases between them. Germline CDR1 and CDR2: DFQATT and SNEGSKA (reference sequence). The CDR3 loop spans 11 amino acids. This chain's CDR3 is CSASKTRRQYF. Written as DNA, the CDR3 is TGCAGTGCTAGCAAGACTCGGCGGCAGTACTTC.

With regard to this clone: Germline and junction disagree at one end, which may indicate a read error. The chain links TRBV7-2 to TRBJ1-4, with 8 nucleotides matching TRBD1. In germline, CDR1 is SGHTA, CDR2 FQGNSA. The CDR3 length is 14 residues. CDR3 in DNA: TGTGCCAGCAGCTCGTCAGGGGGCGACGAAAAACTGCTTTTT. This encodes CASSSSGGDEKLLF.

V gene TRBV11-3 combines with J gene TRBJ2-1; D may be TRBD1 (6 bases). The CDR3 totals 12 residues. From germline, CDR1 is SGHNT and CDR2 YENEEA. V lost 3 bases and J 7 bases, leaving 7 bases between the germline ends. The CDR3 protein is CASSFTGNEQFF. In DNA, the CDR3 is TGTGCCAGCAGCTTTACAGGGAATGAGCAGTTCTTC. Filled out from reference TRBV11-3 and TRBJ2-1, the complete variable domain reads EAGVVQSPRYKIIEKKQPVAFWCNPISGHNTLYWYLQNLGQGPELLIRYENEEAVDDSQLPKDRFSAERLKGVDSTLKIQPAELGDSAVYLCASSFTGNEQFFGPGTRLTVL.

The genes are TRBV3-1 (or the pseudogene TRBV3-2) and TRBJ2-3; possible D gene TRBD1, 5 bases. V was cut by 2 bases and J by 2 bases, with 8 bases left in between. The CDR3 spans 14 residues. From germline, CDR1 is LGHDT and CDR2 YNNKEL (reference sequence). CDR3 in amino acids: CASSQQGYTDTQYF. The DNA of the CDR3 is TGTGCCAGCAGCCAACAGGGTTACACAGATACGCAGTATTTT.

This sequence joins TRBV5-6 and TRBJ2-7, with TRBD2 matching over 12 bases. V dropped 0 bases and J dropped 6; count of bases not matched to a gene: 4. CDR3 length equals 15 residues. Germline V lookup: CDR1 SGHDT, CDR2 YYEEEE. CDR3 sequence (DNA): TGTGCCAGCAGCTTGGGACTAGCGGGAGTAAGCGAGCAGTACTTC. As protein: CASSLGLAGVSEQYF.

The count of this clone is one. The rearrangement uses TRBV11-2 and TRBJ2-7, with 7 nucleotides matching TRBD1. Germline V gene sequence: CDR1 SGHAT, CDR2 FQNNGV. V trimming: 8 bases; J trimming: 4 bases; junction bases outside the gene matches: 14. There are 15 residues in the CDR3. The CDR3 coding sequence is TGTGCCAGCGGCCGAGCGAGACAGGGAACTTACGAGCAGTACTTC. Translating gives CASGRARQGTYEQYF.

The rearrangement joins TRBV15 to TRBJ2-7, with a possible D match to TRBD2 (6 bases). The V gene's germline CDR1 is LNHNV and CDR2 YYDKDF (reference sequence). The CDR3 spans 14 residues. Trimming left V 5 bases short and J 4 bases short, with 15 bases between. CDR3 DNA sequence: TGTGCCACCAGCGCCGTAGCGGACACTTACGAGCAGTACTTC. Translating it yields CATSAVADTYEQYF. The full variable domain, with the rest looked up from reference TRBV15 and TRBJ2-7, is DAMVIQNPRYQVTQFGKPVTLSCSQTLNHNVMYWYQQKSSQAPKLLFHYYDKDFNNEADTPDNFQSRRPNTSFCFLDIRSPGLGDTAMYLCATSAVADTYEQYFGPGTRLTVT.

This clone showed up just once. The chain carries TRBV6-4 and TRBJ2-3; 11 nucleotides align to TRBD1. Germline CDR1 MRHNA, CDR2 SNTAGT. Losses at the gene ends were 6 bases for V and 4 bases for J; bases not matched to a gene: 6. This CDR3 is 15 amino acids long. CDR3 bases: TGTGCCAGCAGCACCGGGACAGGGGGACCAGATACGCAGTATTTT. Its translation is CASSTGTGGPDTQYF.

V is TRBV12-5 and J is TRBJ1-2; D is possibly TRBD1 (5 bases). CDR3 size: 14 residues. Germline V CDR1 and CDR2: LGHNT, FRNRAP. The V gene lost 3 bases and the J gene lost 7 bases, with 15 bases spanning the gap. CDR3 nucleotide sequence: TGTGCTAGTGGTTTTTCGGAGTCGGGGGGTGGCTACACCTTC. Its protein product is CASGFSESGGGYTF.

The rearrangement uses TRBV29-1 and TRBJ2-7; 8 bases map to TRBD1. The CDR3 consists of 14 residues. Germline trimming cut 0 bases from V and 5 bases from J; bases unmatched to any gene: 6. Germline V gene lookup returns CDR1 SQVTM and CDR2 ANQGSEA. CDR3: CSVEDQGARDEQYF. In nucleotides, the CDR3 is TGCAGCGTTGAAGATCAGGGGGCACGGGACGAGCAGTACTTC.

A single count supports this clone. The V gene is TRBV12-5, the J gene TRBJ2-7, with D tentatively TRBD2 (6 bases). Germline V gene data show CDR1 as LGHNT and CDR2 as FRNRAP. V was shortened by 9 bases and J by 2 bases, with 17 bases between the two germline ends. The CDR3 loop spans 14 amino acids. CDR3 loop: CASTPGRFPYEQYF. The CDR3 DNA is TGTGCTAGCACCCCCGGGAGATTCCCCTACGAGCAGTACTTC.

The sample holds one count of this clone. The chain has TRBV9 and TRBJ2-1; 9 bases map to TRBD2. The CDR3 is made up of 16 amino acids. Germline CDR1 is SGDLS and CDR2 is YYNGEE. The junction had 8 bases not matched to a gene; V was cut back by 0 bases and J by 7 bases. The CDR3 spells CASSVGLAGSFNEQFF. DNA for the CDR3: TGTGCCAGCAGCGTAGGCCTAGCGGGAAGTTTTAATGAGCAGTTCTTC.

This clone appeared once. The rearrangement links TRBV5-4 to TRBJ2-1; 16 positions match TRBD2. This CDR3 region has 18 residues. The trim removed 3 bases at V and 2 bases at J, leaving 5 bases unmatched. Germline V gene data show CDR1 as SGHNT and CDR2 as YYREEE (reference sequence). The CDR3 here is CASSSLGLAGGPYNEQFF. The CDR3 DNA reads TGTGCCAGCAGCTCCCTGGGACTAGCGGGAGGGCCCTACAATGAGCAGTTCTTC.

The chain has TRBV11-3 and TRBJ2-1; D may be TRBD1 (5 bases). Per the germline V gene, CDR1 is SGHNT and CDR2 is YENEEA. The CDR3 extends over 14 amino acids. Trimming removed 1 base at V and 7 bases at J, with 11 bases between. Here the CDR3 DNA reads TGTGCCAGCAGCTTAGGTCAGGGTTGGAATGAGCAGTTCTTC. Amino acids: CASSLGQGWNEQFF.

This clone was counted a single time. This chain links TRBV7-9 with TRBJ2-5; 7 bases agree with TRBD2. The CDR3 runs 16 residues. Germline V gene data show CDR1 as SEHNR and CDR2 as FQNEAQ (reference sequence). Germline trimming cut 4 bases from V and 4 bases from J; bases unmatched to any gene: 12. The CDR3 loop reads CASSSVAGTGGETQYF. CDR3 bases: TGTGCCAGCAGCTCCGTGGCGGGGACGGGAGGAGAGACCCAGTACTTC.

This sequence joins TRBV2 and TRBJ2-7; 8 bases match TRBD2. This CDR3 region has 11 residues. J lost 10 bases, V lost 6 bases, and 5 bases had no gene match. CDR1 is SNHLY and CDR2 is FYNNEI in the germline V gene. The CDR3 sequence is CASSSGSAQYF. CDR3 bases: TGTGCCAGCAGCAGCGGGAGCGCCCAGTACTTC.

This chain joins TRBV25-1 and TRBJ1-6; tentative D call: TRBD1 (5 bases). Germline loops: CDR1 MGHDK, CDR2 SYGVNS. The V end lost 2 bases, the J end lost 10 bases, and 15 bases lay between the germline ends. The CDR3 spans 15 residues. The CDR3 sequence is CASSERGHAYSPLHF. CDR3 DNA: TGTGCCAGCAGTGAAAGGGGCCACGCGTACTCACCCCTCCACTTT.